This T cell receptor beta chain came from a study of tumor-infiltrating lymphocytes in localized non-small cell lung cancer. Overall study results and limits: Different pieces of the same tissue went to different assays, confounding technical variation with intratumor heterogeneity. Only some patients had TCR sequencing, depending on available tissue.

The protocol was immunoSEQ multiplex PCR, while the TCRdb copy is restricted to in-frame clones and leaves out a portion. The profile covers over 15,000 clones, with about 45% appearing a single time and around 16% taken by the ten largest. Germline V lookup: CDR1 MNHEY, CDR2 SMNVEV (reference sequence). There are 15 residues in the CDR3. Trimming took 4 bases from V and 4 from J; bases not matched to a gene: 6. Turning to this clone: The antigen remains unidentified.

The chain couples TRBV27 to TRBJ1-4; TRBD1 matches 7 bases. The sequenced sample was lung tumor tissue. The sequence was collected from a human donor with non-small cell lung cancer. In DNA, the CDR3 is TGTGCCAGCAGTTCCGGACAGGAGTTTAATGAAAAACTGTTTTTT. Its protein is CASSSGQEFNEKLFF. Variable domain in full (rest from reference TRBV27 and TRBJ1-4): EAQVTQNPRYLITVTGKKLTVTCSQNMNHEYMSWYRQDPGLGLRQIYYSMNVEVTDKGDVPEGYKVSRKEKRNFPLILESPSPNQTSLYFCASSSGQEFNEKLFFGSGTQLSVL.